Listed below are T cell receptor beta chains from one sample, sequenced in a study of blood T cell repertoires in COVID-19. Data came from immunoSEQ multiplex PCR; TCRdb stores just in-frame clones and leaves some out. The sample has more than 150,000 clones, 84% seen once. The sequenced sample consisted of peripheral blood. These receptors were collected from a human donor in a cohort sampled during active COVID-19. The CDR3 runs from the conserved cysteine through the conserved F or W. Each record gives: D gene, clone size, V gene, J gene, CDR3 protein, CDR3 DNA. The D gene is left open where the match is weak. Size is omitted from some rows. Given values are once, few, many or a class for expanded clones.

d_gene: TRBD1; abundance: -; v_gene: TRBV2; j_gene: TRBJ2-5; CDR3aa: CASSEGTGGRETQYF; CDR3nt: TGTGCCAGCAGTGAGGGGACAGGGGGTCGGGAGACCCAGTACTTC
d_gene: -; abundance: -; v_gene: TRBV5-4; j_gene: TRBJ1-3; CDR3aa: CASSLGQDDTIYF; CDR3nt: TGTGCCAGCAGCTTGGGACAGGACGACACCATATATTTT
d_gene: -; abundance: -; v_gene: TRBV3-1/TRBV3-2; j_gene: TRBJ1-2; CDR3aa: CASSLGQTNYGYTF; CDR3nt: TGTGCCAGCAGCCTCGGACAGACTAACTATGGCTACACCTTC
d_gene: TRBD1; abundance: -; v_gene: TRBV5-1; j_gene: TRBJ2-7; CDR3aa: CASSLLPNRGLSYEQYF; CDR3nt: TGCGCCAGCAGCTTGTTACCCAACAGGGGGCTGAGCTACGAGCAGTACTTC
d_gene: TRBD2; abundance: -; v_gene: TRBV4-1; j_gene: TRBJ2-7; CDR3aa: CASSPASGGTYEQYF; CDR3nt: TGCGCCAGCAGCCCCGCTAGCGGGGGGACCTACGAGCAGTACTTC
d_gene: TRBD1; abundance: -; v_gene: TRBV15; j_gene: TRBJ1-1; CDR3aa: CATSRTDRDTEAFF; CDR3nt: TGTGCCACCAGCAGAACAGACAGGGACACTGAAGCTTTCTTT
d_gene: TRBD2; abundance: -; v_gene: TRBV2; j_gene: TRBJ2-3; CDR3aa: CASRPRGEADTQYF; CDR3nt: TGTGCCAGCAGACCGCGGGGGGAGGCAGATACGCAGTATTTT
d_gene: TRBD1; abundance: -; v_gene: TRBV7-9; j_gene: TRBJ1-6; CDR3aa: CASSSVGGTGESPLHF; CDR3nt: TGTGCCAGCAGCTCCGTCGGCGGGACAGGGGAATCACCCCTCCACTTT
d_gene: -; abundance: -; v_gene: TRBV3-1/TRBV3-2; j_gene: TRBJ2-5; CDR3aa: CASSRTKQETQYF; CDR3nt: TGTGCCAGCAGCAGGACAAAACAAGAGACCCAGTACTTC
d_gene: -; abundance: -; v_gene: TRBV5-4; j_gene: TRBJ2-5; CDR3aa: CASSLEGVGETQYF; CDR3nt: TGTGCCAGCAGCTTGGAGGGAGTAGGAGAGACCCAGTACTTC
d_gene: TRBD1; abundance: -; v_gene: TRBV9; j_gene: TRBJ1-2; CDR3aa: CASSVGVGQGAGGYTF; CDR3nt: TGTGCCAGCAGCGTAGGTGTGGGACAGGGGGCTGGTGGCTACACCTTC
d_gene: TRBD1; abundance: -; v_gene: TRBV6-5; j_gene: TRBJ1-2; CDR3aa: CASFSGTENYGYTF; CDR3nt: TGTGCCAGCTTTTCCGGGACAGAGAACTATGGCTACACCTTC
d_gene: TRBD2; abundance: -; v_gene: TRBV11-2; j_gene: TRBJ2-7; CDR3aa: CASSVGGSYEQYF; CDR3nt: TGTGCCAGCAGCGTGGGGGGGTCCTACGAGCAGTACTTC
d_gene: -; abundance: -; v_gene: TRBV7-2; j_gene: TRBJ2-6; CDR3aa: CASSRRGTGANVLTF; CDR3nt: TGTGCCAGCAGCCGGAGGGGTACTGGGGCCAACGTCCTGACTTTC
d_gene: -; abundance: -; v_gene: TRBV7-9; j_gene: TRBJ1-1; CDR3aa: CATRDPTGEAFF; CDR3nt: TGTGCCACCAGGGATCCAACAGGTGAAGCTTTCTTT
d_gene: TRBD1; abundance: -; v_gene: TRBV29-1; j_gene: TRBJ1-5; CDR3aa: CSVRQGSDQPQHF; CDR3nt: TGCAGCGTCCGACAGGGTAGCGATCAGCCCCAGCATTTT
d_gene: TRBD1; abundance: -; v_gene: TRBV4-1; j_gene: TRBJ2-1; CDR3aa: CASSQADRGREQFF; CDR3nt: TGCGCCAGCAGCCAAGCCGACAGGGGCAGGGAGCAGTTCTTC
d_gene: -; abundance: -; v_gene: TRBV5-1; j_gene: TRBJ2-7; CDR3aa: CASSSGIEPYEQYF; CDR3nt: TGCGCCAGCAGCTCCGGGATTGAGCCCTACGAGCAGTACTTC
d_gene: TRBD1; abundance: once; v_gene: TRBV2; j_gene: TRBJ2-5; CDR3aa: CASTDLQGLGETQYF; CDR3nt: TGTGCCAGCACCGATCTACAGGGGCTTGGGGAGACCCAGTACTTC
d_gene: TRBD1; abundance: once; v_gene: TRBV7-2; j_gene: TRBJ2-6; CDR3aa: CASSLLGTGRSGANVLTF; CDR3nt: TGTGCCAGCAGCTTACTTGGGACAGGGCGCTCTGGGGCCAACGTCCTGACTTTC
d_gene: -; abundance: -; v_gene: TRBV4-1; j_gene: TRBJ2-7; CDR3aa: CASSQASRGTYEQYF; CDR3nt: TGCGCCAGCAGCCAAGCATCTAGGGGAACCTACGAGCAGTACTTC
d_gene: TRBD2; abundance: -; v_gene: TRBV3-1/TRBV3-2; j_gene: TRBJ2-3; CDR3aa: CASRSGTSGVRNTDTQYF; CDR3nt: TGTGCCAGCAGATCCGGGACTAGCGGGGTGAGGAACACAGATACGCAGTATTTT
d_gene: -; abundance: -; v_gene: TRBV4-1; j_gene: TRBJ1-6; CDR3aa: CASSQAPGNSPLHF; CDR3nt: TGCGCCAGCAGCCAAGCCCCAGGGAATTCACCCCTCCACTTT
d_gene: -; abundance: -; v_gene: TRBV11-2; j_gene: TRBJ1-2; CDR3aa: CASSLSNSGYTF; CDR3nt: TGTGCCAGCAGCTTAAGTAACTCTGGCTACACCTTC